Shown below are 26 T cell receptor beta chains from a single sample sequenced in a study of T cells after posttransplantation cyclophosphamide. Some clones are missing from TCRdb's copy, which holds only in-frame ones; the method was immunoSEQ multiplex PCR. The sample lists some 17,000 clones; about 91% were seen once. Busulfan-fludarabine conditioning, marrow transplant, and cyclophosphamide on days +3 and +4 were administered. Material: CD4+ T cells sorted from blood, obtained after allogeneic stem cell transplant with posttransplant cyclophosphamide. Receptors originate from a male patient between 55 and 70 years old who received an allogeneic stem cell transplant from a related donor and was CMV-positive. The graft donor may have given rise to some T cells.

This chain links TRBV7-8 with TRBJ1-5, with TRBD1 as a possible D gene (6 bases). In germline, CDR1 is SGHVS, CDR2 FQNEAQ. V lost 4 bases and J 2 bases, leaving 6 bases between the germline ends. The CDR3 is 13 residues long. The CDR3 DNA reads as TGTGCCAGCAGCTGGACAGGCAATCAGCCCCAGCATTTT. As protein: CASSWTGNQPQHF.

This rearrangement joins TRBV19 to TRBJ1-6; 7 nucleotides match TRBD1. The ends lost 11 bases at V and 7 bases at J; junction bases unmatched: 8. This CDR3 contains 13 residues. Germline CDR1 LNHDA, CDR2 SQIVND (reference sequence). The CDR3 DNA reads TGTGCCGCAGCCGGGACAGTAAATTCACCCCTCCACTTT. As protein: CAAAGTVNSPLHF.

This chain uses TRBV7-9 with TRBJ2-1, with D maybe TRBD2 (7 bases). Trimming removed 1 base at V and 0 bases at J, with 16 bases between. CDR1 is SEHNR, CDR2 FQNEAQ, per germline (reference sequence). The CDR3 loop spans 18 amino acids. The CDR3 reads CASSLGSWGGPSYNEQFF. The CDR3 bases are TGTGCCAGCAGCTTAGGGTCCTGGGGGGGCCCCTCCTACAATGAGCAGTTCTTC. Combining the CDR3 with reference TRBV7-9 and TRBJ2-1 gives the whole variable domain DTGVSQNPRHKITKRGQNVTFRCDPISEHNRLYWYRQTLGQGPEFLTYFQNEAQLEKSRLLSDRFSAERPKGSFSTLEIQRTEQGDSAMYLCASSLGSWGGPSYNEQFFGPGTRLTVL.

The chain has TRBV7-2 and TRBJ1-5, with D perhaps TRBD1 (6 bases). V lost 2 bases and J 4 bases, leaving 12 bases between the germline ends. The V gene's germline CDR1 is SGHTA and CDR2 FQGNSA. The CDR3 consists of 15 residues. The CDR3 nucleotides are TGTGCCAGCAGCTTATTCGCAGGGGTGAATCAGCCCCAGCATTTT. Its translation is CASSLFAGVNQPQHF.

In this sample, this clone turned up once. The chain uses TRBV7-2 and TRBJ2-3; 7 bases agree with TRBD1. This CDR3 spans 16 amino acids. Unmatched junction bases numbered 9, after V lost 5 bases and J lost 1 base. Germline CDR1 is SGHTA and CDR2 is FQGNSA. The CDR3 DNA is TGTGCCAGCAGCCCGAAGGGGGCTGGGGGCACAGATACGCAGTATTTT. Translation: CASSPKGAGGTDTQYF. Supplemented by reference TRBV7-2 and TRBJ2-3, the full variable domain reads GAGVSQSPSNKVTEKGKDVELRCDPISGHTALYWYRQSLGQGLEFLIYFQGNSAPDKSGLPSDRFSAERTGGSVSTLTIQRTQQEDSAVYLCASSPKGAGGTDTQYFGPGTRLTVL.

Turning to this clone: Within the sample, other DNA sequences also encode this same CDR3. The V gene is TRBV5-5, the J gene TRBJ1-3; maybe TRBD1 (5 bases). The germline V gene has CDR1 SGHKS and CDR2 YYEKEE (reference sequence). V was shortened by 4 bases and J by 1 base, with 18 bases between the two germline ends. The CDR3 totals 17 residues. This chain's CDR3 is CASSPGAGPTSGNTIYF. CDR3 sequence (DNA): TGTGCCAGCAGCCCTGGGGCAGGCCCTACTTCTGGAAACACCATATATTTT.

The chain employs TRBV4-1 and TRBJ2-7; TRBD1 might be the D (6 bases). CDR1 is MGHRA, CDR2 YSYEKL, per germline. Deletions cut 0 bases from V and 1 base from J, with 13 bases between. This CDR3 has 16 amino acids. DNA for the CDR3: TGCGCCAGCAGCCAAGAGCCGTACGACAGGTCCTACGAGCAGTACTTC. Protein sequence: CASSQEPYDRSYEQYF.

The V call is TRBV2, the J call TRBJ1-5; 8 bases align to TRBD1. Germline V gene sequence: CDR1 SNHLY, CDR2 FYNNEI. After removal of 5 bases from V and 7 bases from J, the junction contained 7 bases not matched to a gene. The CDR3 spans 14 residues. CDR3 amino acids: CASSTDRGYQPQHF. The DNA for the CDR3 is TGTGCCAGCAGTACCGACAGGGGCTACCAGCCCCAGCATTTT.

The chain has TRBV15 and TRBJ1-2, with TRBD1 identical over 8 bases. The CDR3 has 14 amino acids. Germline V CDR1 and CDR2: LNHNV, YYDKDF (reference sequence). V was pared by 0 bases and J by 6 bases, with 3 bases of the junction left unmatched. In nucleotides, the CDR3 is TGTGCCACCAGCAGAGACAGGGGGCAGGATGGCTACACCTTC. Translated: CATSRDRGQDGYTF.

The V and J genes are TRBV4-3 and TRBJ2-5; 10 bases align to TRBD2. The V and J ends lost 0 bases and 7 bases, in that order; junction bases with no gene match: 11. Germline assignment: CDR1 LGHNA and CDR2 YSLEER. CDR3 length: 17 amino acids. The CDR3, as DNA: TGCGCCAGCAGCCAAGATATCCCACTAGCGGGGATATGGACCCAGTACTTC. Amino acids: CASSQDIPLAGIWTQYF.

On this clone itself: Mismatch with germline at one junction end may stem from a read error. This chain uses TRBV14 with TRBJ2-2; D unclear. The CDR3 has 14 amino acids. The germline V gene has CDR1 SGHDN and CDR2 FVKESK. This chain's CDR3 is CASNQRGPTGELFF. The CDR3, as DNA: TGTGCCAGCAACCAACGTGGGCCCACCGGGGAGCTGTTTTTT.

This clone is a singleton in its sample. This chain uses TRBV5-1 with TRBJ2-3, with D perhaps TRBD2 (6 bases). Trimming removed 0 bases at V and 0 bases at J, with 20 bases between. The CDR3 contains 19 residues. Germline values: CDR1 SGHRS, CDR2 YFSETQ. CDR3 coding DNA: TGCGCCAGCAGCTTGGCACGGGGGTCGGACTCCTATAGCACAGATACGCAGTATTTT. Protein product: CASSLARGSDSYSTDTQYF. Full variable domain (remainder filled in from reference TRBV5-1 and TRBJ2-3): KAGVTQTPRYLIKTRGQQVTLSCSPISGHRSVSWYQQTPGQGLQFLFEYFSETQRNKGNFPGRFSGRQFSNSRSEMNVSTLELGDSALYLCASSLARGSDSYSTDTQYFGPGTRLTVL.

The J gene is TRBJ1-2, the V gene TRBV25-1, with TRBD1 matching 9 bases. The V segment lost 2 bases and the J segment 8 bases; nucleotides outside the gene matches: 9. Per the germline V gene, CDR1 is MGHDK and CDR2 is SYGVNS. This CDR3 has 15 amino acids. The CDR3 DNA is TGTGCCAGCAGTGAAGGAGTACAGGGGGCTTGGGGCTACACCTTC. Protein product: CASSEGVQGAWGYTF.

This chain links TRBV5-1 with TRBJ2-2; tentative D call: TRBD1 (5 bases). There are 15 residues in the CDR3. Germline CDR1 reads SGHRS; CDR2 reads YFSETQ. V lost 2 bases and J 7 bases, leaving 15 bases between the germline ends. The DNA of the CDR3 is TGCGCCAGCAGCTTTAAGGGCGGACACGACGGGGAGCTGTTTTTT. This codes for CASSFKGGHDGELFF.

This chain uses TRBV7-3 with TRBJ2-2; maybe TRBD1 (5 bases). CDR1 and CDR2 (germline): SGHTA, FQGTGA. This CDR3 is built from 13 residues. Trimming pared 4 bases from V and 8 bases from J, leaving 11 bases between. As DNA, the CDR3 is TGTGCCAGCAGCTCCCAGGGAACAGGGGAGCTGTTTTTT. Translating it yields CASSSQGTGELFF.

V is TRBV5-6 and J is TRBJ2-1, with 12 bases aligning to TRBD2. Germline CDR1 reads SGHDT; CDR2 reads YYEEEE. After removal of 4 bases from V and 2 bases from J, the junction contained 1 base not matched to a gene. This CDR3 has 15 amino acids. CDR3 sequence reads: CASSGTSGPYNEQFF. In DNA form, the CDR3 reads TGTGCCAGCAGCGGGACTAGCGGGCCCTACAATGAGCAGTTCTTC.

The chain combines TRBV9 with TRBJ2-3, with TRBD2 identical over 10 bases. Germline V CDR1 and CDR2: SGDLS, YYNGEE. CDR3 length: 15 amino acids. V gave up 10 bases and J gave up 4 bases; unmatched junction bases: 12. The CDR3 nucleotides read TGTGCCGGAAACCCAGCGGGGGGGCCCCCAGATACGCAGTATTTT. Its protein product is CAGNPAGGPPDTQYF. Full variable domain (rest looked up from reference TRBV9 and TRBJ2-3): DSGVTQTPKHLITATGQRVTLRCSPRSGDLSVYWYQQSLDQGLQFLIQYYNGEERAKGNILERFSAQQFPDLHSELNLSSLELGDSALYFCAGNPAGGPPDTQYFGPGTRLTVL.

This rearrangement joins TRBV19 to TRBJ1-6; TRBD1 agrees at 8 bases. The CDR3 is 14 residues long. Germline V CDR1 and CDR2: LNHDA, SQIVND (reference sequence). J was trimmed by 8 bases and V by 6 bases; bases with no gene match: 6. CDR3 sequence (DNA): TGTGCCAGTAGCCTACAGGGGGTGTATTCACCCCTCCACTTT. This sequence encodes CASSLQGVYSPLHF. Full variable domain (rest looked up from reference TRBV19 and TRBJ1-6): DGGITQSPKYLFRKEGQNVTLSCEQNLNHDAMYWYRQDPGQGLRLIYYSQIVNDFQKGDIAEGYSVSREKKESFPLTVTSAQKNPTAFYLCASSLQGVYSPLHFGNGTRLTVT.

The rearrangement joins TRBV5-6 to TRBJ2-3; D not certain. From germline, CDR1 is SGHDT and CDR2 YYEEEE. The CDR3 is 15 residues long. V lost 0 bases, J lost 1 base, and 9 bases lay in between. The CDR3 spells CASSLGAHRTDTQYF. CDR3 nucleotides: TGTGCCAGCAGCTTGGGGGCACACCGCACAGATACGCAGTATTTT.

The chain employs TRBV4-2 and TRBJ2-2; TRBD2 matches at 8 bases. After removal of 0 bases from V and 4 bases from J, the junction contained 7 bases not matched to a gene. The length of the CDR3 is 17 residues. Germline values: CDR1 LGHNA, CDR2 YNFKEQ. CDR3 bases: TGTGCCAGCAGCCAAGACCGGGCGGGGGGACTCACCGGGGAGCTGTTTTTT. Residues: CASSQDRAGGLTGELFF.

This clone appeared a single time. The V and J genes are TRBV2 and TRBJ1-5; 10 bases agree with TRBD1. V was clipped by 6 bases and J by 6 bases; unmatched bases: 5. CDR1 SNHLY and CDR2 FYNNEI come from the germline V gene. This CDR3 spans 14 amino acids. This CDR3 is CASSSGTGVQPQHF. The CDR3 nucleotides read TGTGCCAGCAGCTCCGGGACAGGGGTTCAGCCCCAGCATTTT.

This sequence joins TRBV5-1 and TRBJ2-2; TRBD2 is a possible D gene (5 bases). Per germline, CDR1 SGHRS and CDR2 YFSETQ. The V gene lost 5 bases and the J gene lost 3 bases, with 17 bases spanning the gap. The CDR3 extends over 16 amino acids. Here the CDR3 reads CASRLSRLGDTGELFF. The CDR3 DNA follows: TGCGCCAGCAGGTTGTCGCGGCTCGGGGACACCGGGGAGCTGTTTTTT. The variable domain in full, completed from reference TRBV5-1 and TRBJ2-2, reads KAGVTQTPRYLIKTRGQQVTLSCSPISGHRSVSWYQQTPGQGLQFLFEYFSETQRNKGNFPGRFSGRQFSNSRSEMNVSTLELGDSALYLCASRLSRLGDTGELFFGEGSRLTVL.

CDR3 amino acids: CASSYGRGLEQYF. DNA of the CDR3: TGTGCCAGCAGTTACGGCAGGGGGCTCGAGCAGTACTTC. The chain links TRBV6-5 to TRBJ2-7; 8 positions agree with TRBD1. Germline assignment: CDR1 MNHEY and CDR2 SVGAGI. Trimming took 2 bases from V and 6 from J; bases not matched to a gene: 3. This CDR3 has 13 residues.

The gene calls are TRBV2 and TRBJ1-5; maybe TRBD1 (5 bases). The V and J ends lost 3 bases and 2 bases respectively, with 8 bases between them. CDR1 SNHLY and CDR2 FYNNEI come from the germline V gene. This CDR3 is 14 amino acids long. CDR3: CASSDGGGNQPQHF. CDR3 bases: TGTGCCAGCAGTGATGGGGGGGGCAATCAGCCCCAGCATTTT.

V usage is TRBV6-6 and J usage is TRBJ1-5; D remains unclear. Trimming removed 2 bases from V and 3 bases from J, with 11 bases in between. This CDR3 has 15 amino acids. Germline assignment: CDR1 MNHNY and CDR2 SVGAGI (reference sequence). The CDR3 protein is CASSYPSVPNQPQHF. As DNA, the CDR3 is TGTGCCAGCAGTTACCCGAGTGTTCCCAATCAGCCCCAGCATTTT.

V usage is TRBV6-1 and J usage is TRBJ2-2, with 10 positions matching TRBD1. V was pared by 10 bases and J by 5 bases, with 7 bases of the junction left unmatched. CDR3 length: 14 residues. CDR1 and CDR2 (germline): MNHNS, SASEGT. CDR3 coding DNA: TGTGCCATCAGACAGGGGGCCTGGACCGGGGAGCTGTTTTTT. Protein product: CAIRQGAWTGELFF.